The entry below gives a single T cell receptor beta chain sequence along with its context. The target antigen is unknown. These gene names are mouse names. The read is 1 residue too short to cover the CDR3 end, so that end is filled in from the germline J gene. The data stem from a study of tissue T cells after allogeneic stem cell transplantation. Study observations and caveats: Few T cell clones were shared across patients, but motif clusters showed tissue-specific shared signatures.

The germline CDR1 and CDR2 sequences are NSHNY and SYGAGN. The V end was cut by 5 bases, the J end by 0 bases, with 9 bases between. The CDR3 length is 14 residues. Time point specified: mouse harvest day 7 after allogeneic transplant. Tail vein injection delivered 10^7 T-cell-depleted bone marrow cells and 10^6 splenic CD5+ T cells. The table came from immunoSEQ multiplex PCR; TCRdb's copy has only in-frame clones and leaves some out. The sample records about 5,800 clones, 46% being singletons. This receptor was taken from a female BALB/c mouse given C57BL/6 T cells with graft-versus-host disease after an allogeneic hematopoietic cell transplant. Sequenced input: skin. The chain couples TRBV13-1 to TRBJ1-5, with a possible D match to TRBD1 (6 bases). CDR3 region: CASSGTYNNQAPLF. The part of the CDR3 DNA that was read is TGTGCCAGCAGCGGGACATATAACAACCAGGCTCCGCTT.